This TCR beta chain comes out of a study of OX40 agonist ivuxolimab in advanced cancers. The wider study: Cancers in dose escalation were hepatocellular, melanoma, renal cell and head and neck. A mean age of approximately 64 years, range roughly 20 to 85, was recorded, and approximately 85% were male.

The protocol was immunoSEQ multiplex PCR, while the TCRdb copy is restricted to in-frame clones and leaves out a portion. Of about 50,000 clones listed, around nine tenths are singletons. Regarding this clone: What it binds is not known.

Anyone with autoimmune disease history or systemic immunosuppression was excluded. Study-wide findings and caveats: Circulating CD4+ and CD8+ T cells showed clonal expansion by week 6 at 0.1 to 3.0 mg/kg.

The germline V and J ends were trimmed by 8 bases and 0 bases, with 6 bases remaining between them. The CDR3 has 12 amino acids. Germline V gene lookup returns CDR1 MNHNS and CDR2 SASEGT. The sample in question was CD4+ or CD8+ T cells sorted from blood, obtained in a trial of the OX40 agonist ivuxolimab. The chain has TRBV6-1 and TRBJ2-3, with no clear D. The TCR originated in an adult with an advanced solid tumor such as melanoma, head and neck, liver or kidney cancer. CDR3 bases: TGTGCCAGCCGACTGAGCACAGATACGCAGTATTTT. This sequence encodes CASRLSTDTQYF.